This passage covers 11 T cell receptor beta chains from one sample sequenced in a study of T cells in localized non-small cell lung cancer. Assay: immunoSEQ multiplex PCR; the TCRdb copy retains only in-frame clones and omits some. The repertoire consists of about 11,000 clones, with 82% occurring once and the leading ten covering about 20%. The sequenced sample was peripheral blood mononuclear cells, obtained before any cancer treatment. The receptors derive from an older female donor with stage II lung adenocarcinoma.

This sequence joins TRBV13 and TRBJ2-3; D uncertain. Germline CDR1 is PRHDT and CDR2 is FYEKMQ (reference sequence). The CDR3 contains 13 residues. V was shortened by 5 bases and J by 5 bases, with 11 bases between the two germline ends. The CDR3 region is CASSPPTEDTQYF. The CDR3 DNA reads TGTGCCAGCAGCCCCCCGACCGAAGATACGCAGTATTTT.

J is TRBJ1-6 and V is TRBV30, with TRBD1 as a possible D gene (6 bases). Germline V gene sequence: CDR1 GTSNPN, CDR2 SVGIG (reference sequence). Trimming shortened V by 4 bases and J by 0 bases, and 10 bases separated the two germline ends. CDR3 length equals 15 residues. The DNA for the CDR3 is TGTGCCTGGACAACAGGGAGCTCCTATAATTCACCCCTCCACTTT. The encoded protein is CAWTTGSSYNSPLHF.

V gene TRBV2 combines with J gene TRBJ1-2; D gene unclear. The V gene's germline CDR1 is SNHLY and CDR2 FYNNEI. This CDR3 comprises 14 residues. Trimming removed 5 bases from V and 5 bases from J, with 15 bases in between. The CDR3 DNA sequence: TGTGCCAGCAGTTCGGACGGGAGGGCTTATGGCTACACCTTC. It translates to CASSSDGRAYGYTF. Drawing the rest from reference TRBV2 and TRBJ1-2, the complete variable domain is EPEVTQTPSHQVTQMGQEVILRCVPISNHLYFYWYRQILGQKVEFLVSFYNNEISEKSEIFDDQFSVERPDGSNFTLKIRSTKLEDSAMYFCASSSDGRAYGYTFGSGTRLTVV.

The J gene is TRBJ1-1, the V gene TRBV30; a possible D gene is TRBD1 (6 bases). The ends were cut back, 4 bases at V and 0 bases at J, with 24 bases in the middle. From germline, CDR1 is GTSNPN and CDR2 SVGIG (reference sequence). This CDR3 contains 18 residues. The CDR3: CAWTTGWGGRNLNTEAFF. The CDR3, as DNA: TGTGCCTGGACTACTGGTTGGGGGGGGCGAAACTTGAACACTGAAGCTTTCTTT.

The CDR3 sequence is CASSLQQGANEQFF. As DNA, the CDR3 is TGTGCCAGCAGCTTACAACAGGGGGCTAATGAGCAGTTCTTC. The chain combines TRBV7-9 with TRBJ2-1, with 9 nucleotides matching TRBD1. The CDR3 is made up of 14 amino acids. CDR1 is SEHNR and CDR2 is FQNEAQ in the germline V gene (reference sequence). Unmatched junction bases numbered 3, after V lost 2 bases and J lost 7 bases.

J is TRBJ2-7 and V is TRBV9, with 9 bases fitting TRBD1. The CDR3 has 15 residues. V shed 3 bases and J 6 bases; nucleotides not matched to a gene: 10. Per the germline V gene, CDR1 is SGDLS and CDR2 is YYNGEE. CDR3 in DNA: TGTGCCAGCAGCGAGACCGGGACAGGGATAGGCGAGCAGTACTTC. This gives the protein CASSETGTGIGEQYF. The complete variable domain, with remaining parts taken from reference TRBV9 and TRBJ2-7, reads DSGVTQTPKHLITATGQRVTLRCSPRSGDLSVYWYQQSLDQGLQFLIQYYNGEERAKGNILERFSAQQFPDLHSELNLSSLELGDSALYFCASSETGTGIGEQYFGPGTRLTVT.

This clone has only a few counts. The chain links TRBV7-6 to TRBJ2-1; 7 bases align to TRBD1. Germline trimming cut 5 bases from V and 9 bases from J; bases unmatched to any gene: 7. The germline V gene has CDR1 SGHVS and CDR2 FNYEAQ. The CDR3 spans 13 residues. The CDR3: CASSEGGFSEQFF. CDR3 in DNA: TGTGCCAGCAGCGAAGGGGGCTTCAGTGAGCAGTTCTTC.

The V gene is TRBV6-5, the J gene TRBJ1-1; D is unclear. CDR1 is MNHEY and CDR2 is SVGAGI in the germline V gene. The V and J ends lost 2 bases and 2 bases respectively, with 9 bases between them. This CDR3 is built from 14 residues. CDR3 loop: CASSYLGVNTEAFF. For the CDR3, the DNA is TGTGCCAGCAGTTACCTCGGGGTCAACACTGAAGCTTTCTTT.

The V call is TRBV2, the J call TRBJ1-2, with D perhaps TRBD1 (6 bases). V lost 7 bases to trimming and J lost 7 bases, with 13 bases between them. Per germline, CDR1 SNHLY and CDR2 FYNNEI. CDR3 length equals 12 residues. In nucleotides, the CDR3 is TGTGCCAGCACGCGGACAGTTCTTGGCTACACCTTC. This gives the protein CASTRTVLGYTF.

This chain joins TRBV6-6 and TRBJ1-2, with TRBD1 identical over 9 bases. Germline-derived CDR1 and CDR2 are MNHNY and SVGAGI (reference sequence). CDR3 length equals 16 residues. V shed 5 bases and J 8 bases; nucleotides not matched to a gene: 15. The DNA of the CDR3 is TGTGCCAGCAGTCATACTTCGGGACAGGGCGGGAGAGGCTACACCTTC. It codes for CASSHTSGQGGRGYTF.

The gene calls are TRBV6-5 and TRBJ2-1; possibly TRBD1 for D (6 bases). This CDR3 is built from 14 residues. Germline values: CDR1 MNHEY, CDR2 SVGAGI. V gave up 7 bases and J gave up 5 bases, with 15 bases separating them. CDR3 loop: CASKKQGFDNEQFF. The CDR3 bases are TGTGCCAGCAAGAAACAGGGTTTCGACAATGAGCAGTTCTTC.